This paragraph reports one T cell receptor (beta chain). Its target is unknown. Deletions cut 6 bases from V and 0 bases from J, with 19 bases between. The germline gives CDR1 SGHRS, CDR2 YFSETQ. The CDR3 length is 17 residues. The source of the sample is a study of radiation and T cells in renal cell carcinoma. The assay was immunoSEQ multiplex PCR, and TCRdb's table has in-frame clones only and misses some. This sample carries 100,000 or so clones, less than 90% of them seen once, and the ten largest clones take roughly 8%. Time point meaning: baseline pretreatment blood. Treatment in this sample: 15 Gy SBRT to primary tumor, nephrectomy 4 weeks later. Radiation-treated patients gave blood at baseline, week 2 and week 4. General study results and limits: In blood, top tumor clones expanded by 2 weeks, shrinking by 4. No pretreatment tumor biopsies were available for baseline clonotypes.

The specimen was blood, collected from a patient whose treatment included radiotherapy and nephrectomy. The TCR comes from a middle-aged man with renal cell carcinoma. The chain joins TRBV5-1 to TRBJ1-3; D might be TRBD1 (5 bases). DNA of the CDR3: TGCGCCAGCACCGACCAAGGGGATAGCCACTCTGGAAACACCATATATTTT. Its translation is CASTDQGDSHSGNTIYF.